This is a list of T cell receptor beta chains from one sample in a study of CD8+ T cells in alopecia areata. Sequenced by immunoSEQ multiplex PCR; TCRdb stores in-frame clones only, minus some. The repertoire has 130,000 or so clones, around 87% of them found once; the top ten carry around 13%. The sample was CD8+ T cells sorted from blood, taken at week 4, from a patient treated with tofacitinib. The origin of the receptors is a human donor with alopecia areata. Each CDR3 is given with its conserved first and last residue. Fields, in order: V gene, J gene, CDR3 length, clone size, D gene, CDR3 DNA, CDR3 protein. The D gene is left open where the match is weak. Where a row states a size, it is once, few, many or the class of an expanded clone; other rows omit it.

>TRBV18|TRBJ2-7|16|.|.
TGTGCCAGCCCACTAGCTGGGGCTGGGTGGGACTACGAGCAGTACTTC
CASPLAGAGWDYEQYF
>TRBV14|TRBJ2-7|14|.|.
TGTGCCAGCAGCCAGCGGGGCGGGTCCCACGAGCAGTACTTC
CASSQRGGSHEQYF
>TRBV29-1|TRBJ2-7|13|.|.
TGCAGCGTTGGCGGGACTGACAACTACGAGCAGTACTTC
CSVGGTDNYEQYF
>TRBV27|TRBJ1-1|14|once|TRBD1
TGTGCCAGCAGTAAGACAGGGGTGAACACTGAAGCTTTCTTT
CASSKTGVNTEAFF
>TRBV27|TRBJ2-1|17|.|TRBD1
TGTGCCAGCAGTTTATCTTCGGGACAGGAGACCCTCAATGAGCAGTTCTTC
CASSLSSGQETLNEQFF
>TRBV5-6|TRBJ1-1|15|.|.
TGTGCCAGTCTTAGTCCGGGGGCGGGTATCACTGAAGCTTTCTTT
CASLSPGAGITEAFF
>TRBV4-1|TRBJ1-4|15|.|TRBD1
TGCGCCAGCAGCCCCCTCGCAGGGGGAGGTGAAAAACTGTTTTTT
CASSPLAGGGEKLFF
>TRBV29-1|TRBJ2-7|14|.|TRBD2
TGCAGCGTTATCGTAGCGGGGAAGAGCTACGAGCAGTACTTC
CSVIVAGKSYEQYF
>TRBV5-1|TRBJ2-2|16|.|TRBD1
TGCGCCAGCAGCATTTCGGGACAGGGCCTTGGAGGGGAGCTGTTTTTT
CASSISGQGLGGELFF
>TRBV6-5|TRBJ2-7|12|.|TRBD2
TGTGCCACGAGCGGGGTAGCCTACGAGCAGTACTTC
CATSGVAYEQYF
>TRBV11-2|TRBJ2-7|16|few|TRBD2
TGTGCCAGCAGCTTAGTCGGAGCGGGAGTCGACGACGAGCAGTACTTC
CASSLVGAGVDDEQYF
>TRBV15|TRBJ2-3|15|.|TRBD2
TGTGCCACCAGCGAGTCGGGGGGATGGACAGATACGCAGTATTTT
CATSESGGWTDTQYF
>TRBV5-4|TRBJ2-3|17|.|TRBD1
TGTGCCAGCAGCCCCCTACTTGGACAGGGTTCAAAAGATACGCAGTATTTT
CASSPLLGQGSKDTQYF
>TRBV5-1|TRBJ2-3|15|.|TRBD2
TGCGCCAGCAGCTTAGCGGGGCTTCTCACAGATACGCAGTATTTT
CASSLAGLLTDTQYF
>TRBV2|TRBJ2-7|16|.|.
TGTGCCAGCAGTGGTGGGCCCGGAGTTACTCCCTACGAGCAGTACTTC
CASSGGPGVTPYEQYF
>TRBV5-4|TRBJ2-7|14|.|.
TGTGCCAGCACTCCCGAAGGGAGGCAATGCGAGCAGTACTTC
CASTPEGRQCEQYF
>TRBV5-1|TRBJ2-1|14|.|TRBD1
TGCGCCAGCAGCTGGACAGGCTCCTACAATGAGCAGTTCTTC
CASSWTGSYNEQFF
>TRBV10-3|TRBJ1-1|13|once|.
TGTGCCATCACCGAGGGGGGCAACACTGAAGCTTTCTTT
CAITEGGNTEAFF
>TRBV13|TRBJ2-5|16|.|TRBD2
TGTGCCAGCAGCCTCCGACTAGCGGGAGGGTTTGAGACCCAGTACTTC
CASSLRLAGGFETQYF
>TRBV10-1|TRBJ2-3|14|.|TRBD2
TGCGCCAGTAGCGGGGGGCTTAGCACAGATACGCAGTATTTT
CASSGGLSTDTQYF
>TRBV29-1|TRBJ1-1|9|.|.
TGCAGCGTTGAGGGGAAAGCTTTCTTT
CSVEGKAFF
>TRBV4-1|TRBJ1-3|17|once|.
TGCGCCAGCAGCCAAGAGGGGGGCCTCCTCTCTGGAAACACCATATATTTT
CASSQEGGLLSGNTIYF
>TRBV25-1|TRBJ2-7|14|.|.
TGTGCCAGCAGTGGAAACCTTTACCTCGACGAGCAGTACTTC
CASSGNLYLDEQYF
>TRBV29-1|TRBJ2-7|12|.|.
TGCAGCGTTGTGGGGATTGAGGGCGAGCAGTACTTC
CSVVGIEGEQYF
>TRBV6-5|TRBJ2-1|16|.|TRBD2
TGTGCCAGCAGTTACTTCGCGGGAGCGGCCTACAATGAGCAGTTCTTC
CASSYFAGAAYNEQFF
>TRBV29-1|TRBJ2-2|14|.|.
TGCAGCGTTGCCGGGGGCAGGAGCACCGGGGAGCTGTTTTTT
CSVAGGRSTGELFF
>TRBV6-1|TRBJ2-5|17|few|TRBD2
TGTGCCAGCAGTGAAGCGCGGACTAGCGGGGACAAAGAGACCCAGTACTTC
CASSEARTSGDKETQYF
>TRBV27|TRBJ2-1|17|.|.
TGTGCCAGCAATTATGGGATTGGCGCGGGTGCCTACAATGAGCAGTTCTTC
CASNYGIGAGAYNEQFF
>TRBV6-1|TRBJ2-1|13|.|.
TGTGCCAGCAGTTGGGGTGCGGGGAATGAGCAGTTCTTC
CASSWGAGNEQFF
>TRBV6-6|TRBJ2-7|11|.|.
TGTGCCAGCAGTTCCCTCGACGAGCAGTACTTC
CASSSLDEQYF
>TRBV4-2|TRBJ1-1|14|.|.
TGTGCCAGCAGCCAAGCTCATACGAACACTGAAGCTTTCTTT
CASSQAHTNTEAFF
>TRBV14|TRBJ2-1|16|.|.
TGTGCCAGCAGCCACGGGGGTTGGGGCTCCTACAATGAGCAGTTCTTC
CASSHGGWGSYNEQFF
>TRBV30|TRBJ1-1|13|once|.
TGTGCCTGGAGTGTACTCATGAACACTGAAGCTTTCTTT
CAWSVLMNTEAFF
>TRBV2|TRBJ2-3|10|.|.
TGTGCCAGCGCGACAGATACGCAGTATTTT
CASATDTQYF
>TRBV6-5|TRBJ1-1|15|.|TRBD1
TGTGCCAGCAGATTTCCGGGACAGGGGGTAACTGAAGCTTTCTTT
CASRFPGQGVTEAFF
>TRBV18|TRBJ2-1|14|.|.
TGTGCCAGCTCACCTCCCCTTGGGGCTTATGAGCAGTTCTTC
CASSPPLGAYEQFF
>TRBV4-1|TRBJ2-2|16|.|TRBD1
TGCGCCAGCAGCCAAGACAACAGGGGGGACACCGGGGAGCTGTTTTTT
CASSQDNRGDTGELFF
>TRBV11-2|TRBJ2-7|14|.|.
TGTGCCAGCAGCTTTCCCGTGAGCTCCTACGAGCAGTACTTC
CASSFPVSSYEQYF
>TRBV4-1|TRBJ2-7|14|.|TRBD2
TGCGCCAGCAGCCTAGCGGGACCCTCCTACGAGCAGTACTTC
CASSLAGPSYEQYF
>TRBV7-3|TRBJ2-7|15|.|TRBD2
TGTGCCAGCAGGTCCTACGCGGGGGTCGCTTACGAGCAGTACTTC
CASRSYAGVAYEQYF
>TRBV30|TRBJ1-1|13|.|.
TGTGCCTGGAGTGCCCACACCGGACAAGAAGCTTTCTTT
CAWSAHTGQEAFF
>TRBV9|TRBJ2-3|14|.|.
TGTGCCAGCAGCGTAGGGGTCAACACAGATACGCAGTATTTT
CASSVGVNTDTQYF
>TRBV7-9|TRBJ2-3|15|.|.
TGTGCCAGCAGCCTTCGGGACCTTGGCACAGATACGCAGTATTTT
CASSLRDLGTDTQYF
>TRBV6-5|TRBJ2-1|14|.|.
TGTGCCAGCAGTTACTCCGGGGCCAGCGATGAGCAGTTCTTC
CASSYSGASDEQFF
>TRBV15|TRBJ2-7|14|once|TRBD1
TGTGCCACCAGCTTAGGACAGGGGACGTACGAGCAGTACTTC
CATSLGQGTYEQYF
>TRBV29-1|TRBJ2-7|17|.|TRBD2
TGCAGCGTTGAAGAAATAGATGGGACTAGCGGACGACTCGAGCAGTACTTC
CSVEEIDGTSGRLEQYF
>TRBV29-1|TRBJ2-6|14|.|.
TGCAGCGTTGTAGCAGGGACTGGGGCCAACGTCCTGACTTTC
CSVVAGTGANVLTF
>TRBV6-1|TRBJ2-3|14|.|TRBD1
TGTGCCAGCAGCGGACAGGGTCTCGCAGATACGCAGTATTTT
CASSGQGLADTQYF
>TRBV9|TRBJ1-6|14|.|.
TGTGCCAGCAGCCACGCGGGGGGTAATTCACCCCTCCACTTT
CASSHAGGNSPLHF
>TRBV27|TRBJ2-2|16|.|.
TGTGCCAGCAACTCACACAGGGCCAGAGAGACCGGGGAGCTGTTTTTT
CASNSHRARETGELFF
>TRBV7-9|TRBJ1-2|13|.|.
TGTGCCAGCAGCTTATGGACGGCCTATGGCTACACCTTC
CASSLWTAYGYTF
>TRBV14|TRBJ2-7|14|.|.
TGTGCCAGCAGCCGGGGACTCGCTTCCTACGAGCAGTACTTC
CASSRGLASYEQYF
>TRBV18|TRBJ2-2|11|.|.
TGTGCCAGCTCATCCCCCGGGGAGCTGTTTTTT
CASSSPGELFF
>TRBV15|TRBJ2-1|17|once|TRBD2
TGTGCCACCAGCAGAGATGCCCCGGCACTAGCGGAGAATGAGCAGTTCTTC
CATSRDAPALAENEQFF
>TRBV4-1|TRBJ1-3|18|.|.
TGCGCCAGCAGCCAAGGGTCCGGGGCACTGGTGTCTGGAAACACCATATATTTT
CASSQGSGALVSGNTIYF